The 30 T cell receptor beta chains in this list originate from one sample, sequenced in a study of blood T cell repertoires in COVID-19. TCRdb keeps only in-frame clones here, not all; method: immunoSEQ multiplex PCR. The sample contains 190,000 or so clones, 80% to 90% of which appear only once. The specimen sequenced was peripheral blood. The receptor set was obtained from a man in his 60s who had recovered from COVID-19.

The DNA of the CDR3 is TGTGCCAGCAGCTCAAGCGGGGGCGTACGGTACAATGAGCAGTTCTTC. Encoded protein: CASSSSGGVRYNEQFF. V gene TRBV7-2 combines with J gene TRBJ2-1, with 8 bases lining up with TRBD2. The ends lost 4 bases at V and 4 bases at J; junction bases unmatched: 9. The germline V gene has CDR1 SGHTA and CDR2 FQGNSA. This CDR3 has 16 residues. Based on the CDR3 plus reference TRBV7-2 and TRBJ2-1, the full variable domain is GAGVSQSPSNKVTEKGKDVELRCDPISGHTALYWYRQSLGQGLEFLIYFQGNSAPDKSGLPSDRFSAERTGGSVSTLTIQRTQQEDSAVYLCASSSSGGVRYNEQFFGPGTRLTVL.

The chain couples TRBV20-1 to TRBJ2-3, with TRBD2 identical over 7 bases. V shed 3 bases, J shed 8 bases, and the junction held 8 bases outside the gene matches. The CDR3 has 13 amino acids. Germline loops: CDR1 DFQATT, CDR2 SNEGSKA (reference sequence). This CDR3 is CSASAAGVITQYF. The CDR3 DNA follows: TGCAGTGCTAGTGCCGCGGGAGTAATTACGCAGTATTTT.

CDR3 nucleotides: TGTGCCAGTAGTATCAGGCAGGGTAGTGAAGCTTTCTTT. Protein sequence: CASSIRQGSEAFF. This sequence joins TRBV19 and TRBJ1-1, with TRBD1 as a possible D gene (5 bases). Trimming shortened V by 3 bases and J by 7 bases, and 12 bases separated the two germline ends. This CDR3 comprises 13 residues. Germline assignment: CDR1 LNHDA and CDR2 SQIVND (reference sequence).

In DNA, the CDR3 is TGTGCCAGCAGCCTACAGGGGGCGGTTAGAGAAAAACTGTTTTTT. Translating it yields CASSLQGAVREKLFF. This sequence joins TRBV6-2 or TRBV6-3 and TRBJ1-4; 9 bases are a match to TRBD1. From germline, CDR1 is MNHEY and CDR2 SVGEGT. This CDR3 region has 15 residues. The trim removed 6 bases at V and 8 bases at J, leaving 10 bases unmatched.

A single count supports this clone. V and J are TRBV7-2 and TRBJ2-1; 9 nucleotides align to TRBD2. Trimming cost V 5 bases and J 6 bases; bases outside gene matches: 8. The CDR3 totals 15 residues. Germline V gene lookup returns CDR1 SGHTA and CDR2 FQGNSA. CDR3 coding DNA: TGTGCCAGCAGCCCCATGGGACTAGCCTCCAATGAGCAGTTCTTC. It yields the protein CASSPMGLASNEQFF.

The gene calls are TRBV5-1 and TRBJ2-7; 7 bases line up with TRBD1. There are 15 residues in the CDR3. V trimming: 0 bases; J trimming: 6 bases; junction bases outside the gene matches: 9. The germline V gene has CDR1 SGHRS and CDR2 YFSETQ. The CDR3 sequence is CASSLAVGGRGEQYF. DNA of the CDR3: TGCGCCAGCAGCTTGGCCGTAGGGGGCAGAGGCGAGCAGTACTTC.

The V and J genes are TRBV19 and TRBJ2-1; 8 bases are shared with TRBD2. The junction had 7 bases not matched to a gene; V was cut back by 7 bases and J by 8 bases. This CDR3 is 13 amino acids long. Per the germline V gene, CDR1 is LNHDA and CDR2 is SQIVND (reference sequence). Here the CDR3 DNA reads TGTGCCAGTATAAATACGGGAGGGCATGAGCAGTTCTTC. Residues: CASINTGGHEQFF.

The chain employs TRBV5-6 and TRBJ2-5; 11 nucleotides match TRBD2. Germline-derived CDR1 and CDR2 are SGHDT and YYEEEE. V shed 4 bases, J shed 11 bases, and the junction held 10 bases outside the gene matches. CDR3 length: 14 amino acids. The CDR3, as DNA: TGTGCCAGCAGCCCCCGGGGGACTAGCGGACTACAGTACTTC. Translation: CASSPRGTSGLQYF. Variable domain in full (rest from reference TRBV5-6 and TRBJ2-5): DAGVTQSPTHLIKTRGQQVTLRCSPKSGHDTVSWYQQALGQGPQFIFQYYEEEERQRGNFPDRFSGHQFPNYSSELNVNALLLGDSALYLCASSPRGTSGLQYFGPGTRLLVL.

The CDR3 is CASSSTPTGPHYGYTF. The CDR3 DNA follows: TGTGCCAGCAGCTCGACACCTACAGGGCCCCACTATGGCTACACCTTC. This sequence joins TRBV3-1 (or the pseudogene TRBV3-2) and TRBJ1-2; a weak D match, TRBD1 (6 bases). This CDR3 has 16 amino acids. V was clipped by 5 bases and J by 3 bases, with 19 bases between them. From germline, CDR1 is LGHDT and CDR2 YNNKEL (reference sequence).

Remarks on this clone: This CDR3 is also generated by other DNA sequences in the sample. The chain uses TRBV18 and TRBJ1-1, with 8 bases that match TRBD1. Germline V gene lookup returns CDR1 KGHSH and CDR2 LQKENI. The CDR3 is made up of 14 amino acids. V shed 3 bases, J shed 1 base, and the junction held 1 base outside the gene matches. Written as DNA, the CDR3 is TGTGCCAGCTCACCTGGACAGGGGAACACTGAAGCTTTCTTT. This translates into CASSPGQGNTEAFF. The variable domain in full, with the rest retrieved from reference TRBV18 and TRBJ1-1, is NAGVMQNPRHLVRRRGQEARLRCSPMKGHSHVYWYRQLPEEGLKFMVYLQKENIIDESGMPKERFSAEFPKEGPSILRIQQVVRGDSAAYFCASSPGQGNTEAFFGQGTRLTVV.

This chain connects TRBV28 to TRBJ1-5; TRBD1 matches at 9 bases. This CDR3 has 15 residues. CDR1 MDHEN and CDR2 SYDVKM come from the germline V gene. V shed 5 bases and J 9 bases; nucleotides not matched to a gene: 11. The CDR3 DNA reads as TGTGCCAGCAGTACTCCGGGACAGGGACATGTGCCCCAGCATTTT. Encoded protein: CASSTPGQGHVPQHF.

The chain links TRBV9 to TRBJ2-3, with 7 bases identical to TRBD2. This CDR3 is 15 amino acids long. J was trimmed by 2 bases and V by 0 bases; bases with no gene match: 3. Germline V lookup: CDR1 SGDLS, CDR2 YYNGEE. DNA of the CDR3: TGTGCCAGCAGCGTAGGAGCGGGGCCCACAGATACGCAGTATTTT. Its translation is CASSVGAGPTDTQYF.

This chain joins TRBV4-2 and TRBJ2-7, with TRBD2 identical over 7 bases. CDR1 and CDR2 (germline): LGHNA, YNFKEQ. The CDR3 covers 14 residues. V lost 4 bases and J lost 0; bases outside the gene matches: 3. CDR3 sequence reads: CASSPGGSSYEQYF. Here the CDR3 DNA reads TGTGCCAGCAGCCCCGGGGGGAGCTCCTACGAGCAGTACTTC.

This chain joins TRBV6-5 and TRBJ1-4; possibly TRBD1 for D (6 bases). Trimming stripped 4 bases from V and 0 bases from J, with 12 bases between. The CDR3 loop spans 16 amino acids. Germline V gene data show CDR1 as MNHEY and CDR2 as SVGAGI. The CDR3 bases are TGTGCCAGCAGTTTACAGGGTCCGGCAACTAATGAAAAACTGTTTTTT. This translates into CASSLQGPATNEKLFF.

The CDR3 reads CAWSPGSPPGYTF. The CDR3 DNA follows: TGTGCCTGGAGTCCCGGGTCCCCGCCTGGCTACACCTTC. This chain connects TRBV30 to TRBJ1-2; no clear D. V was cut by 2 bases and J by 7 bases, with 14 bases left in between. This CDR3 has 13 residues. Germline assignment: CDR1 GTSNPN and CDR2 SVGIG (reference sequence).

CDR3 DNA sequence: TGTGCCACCAGTCCTCAGGGTCCTGAAGCTTTCTTT. Amino acids: CATSPQGPEAFF. V is TRBV24-1 and J is TRBJ1-1, with D possibly being TRBD1 (5 bases). Germline V lookup: CDR1 KGHDR, CDR2 SFDVKD. This CDR3 has 12 amino acids. Trimming cost V 6 bases and J 6 bases, with 10 bases left between them.

This sequence joins TRBV6-1 and TRBJ1-5; 8 bases match TRBD1. The CDR3 covers 15 residues. J gave up 7 bases and V 2 bases, and 7 bases lay outside the gene matches. Germline V gene sequence: CDR1 MNHNS, CDR2 SASEGT. The CDR3 region is CASSEIRTGWQPQHF. The CDR3 coding sequence is TGTGCCAGCAGTGAAATCCGGACAGGGTGGCAGCCCCAGCATTTT.

The chain uses TRBV27 and TRBJ2-1, with 9 bases aligning to TRBD2. Germline V gene data show CDR1 as MNHEY and CDR2 as SMNVEV (reference sequence). This CDR3 region has 15 residues. V shed 2 bases and J 4 bases; nucleotides not matched to a gene: 3. The CDR3, as DNA: TGTGCCAGCAGTTTAGCGGGAGGGTCTTACAATGAGCAGTTCTTC. Its translation is CASSLAGGSYNEQFF.

The V call is TRBV30, the J call TRBJ2-7; 11 bases align to TRBD1. The J segment lost 7 bases and the V segment lost 3 bases, leaving 14 bases of the junction unmatched. This CDR3 region has 16 residues. Per the germline V gene, CDR1 is GTSNPN and CDR2 is SVGIG (reference sequence). The DNA for the CDR3 is TGTGCCTGGAGCCCGCCCGGACAGGGGGCTAGGGGGGAGCAGTACTTC. Translation: CAWSPPGQGARGEQYF.

This chain joins TRBV7-3 and TRBJ2-3; 9 bases line up with TRBD1. V lost 2 bases, J lost 2 bases, and 5 bases stayed unmatched. The CDR3 extends over 16 amino acids. Germline CDR1 is SGHTA and CDR2 is FQGTGA. CDR3 bases: TGTGCCAGCAGCTTAGGGGGACAGGGACCCACAGATACGCAGTATTTT. Protein: CASSLGGQGPTDTQYF.

The chain employs TRBV27 and TRBJ2-2; a possible D gene is TRBD1 (5 bases). There are 16 residues in the CDR3. V lost 4 bases to trimming and J lost 4 bases, with 16 bases between them. CDR1 and CDR2 (germline): MNHEY, SMNVEV (reference sequence). The CDR3 region has the DNA TGTGCCAGCAGTTGGTGGGCCAGGGCCAGCACCGGGGAGCTGTTTTTT. Protein sequence: CASSWWARASTGELFF.

The genes are TRBV3-1 (or the pseudogene TRBV3-2) and TRBJ1-2, with a weak D call TRBD1 (5 bases). Trimming took off 3 bases at V and 8 bases at J, with 19 bases between the two ends. The CDR3 totals 15 residues. Per the germline V gene, CDR1 is LGHDT and CDR2 is YNNKEL (reference sequence). The CDR3 sequence is CASSHLFGGGWGYTF. DNA of the CDR3: TGTGCCAGCAGCCATCTCTTCGGCGGGGGTTGGGGCTACACCTTC.

The chain links TRBV6-5 to TRBJ2-7; D call uncertain. Germline assignment: CDR1 MNHEY and CDR2 SVGAGI. The CDR3 length is 14 residues. The V and J ends lost 1 base and 3 bases respectively, with 10 bases between them. The CDR3 DNA reads TGTGCCAGCAGTTACTGGAGAGAAGGCTACGAGCAGTACTTC. It yields the protein CASSYWREGYEQYF.

The chain uses TRBV4-2 and TRBJ1-1, with unresolved D. The germline V gene encodes CDR1 LGHNA and CDR2 YNFKEQ. Trimming removed 1 base at V and 4 bases at J, with 13 bases between. CDR3 size: 15 residues. CDR3 amino acids: CASSQGPVGSTEAFF. In DNA, the CDR3 is TGTGCCAGCAGCCAAGGGCCAGTGGGGAGCACTGAAGCTTTCTTT.

V is TRBV6-5 and J is TRBJ2-7; 10 bases align to TRBD1. The V and J ends lost 0 bases and 6 bases, in that order; junction bases with no gene match: 5. This CDR3 comprises 15 residues. CDR1 is MNHEY and CDR2 is SVGAGI in the germline V gene. In DNA form, the CDR3 reads TGTGCCAGCAGTTACTCCGGGACAGGGGCATCCGAGCAGTACTTC. Protein product: CASSYSGTGASEQYF.

CDR3 nucleotide sequence: TGTGCCAGCTCGTCGGTCCAGACTAGCGGGAGGGTGAACACCGGGGAGCTGTTTTTT. It is translated as CASSSVQTSGRVNTGELFF. The chain joins TRBV18 to TRBJ2-2, with 14 bases aligning to TRBD2. V shed 6 bases, J shed 1 base, and the junction held 10 bases outside the gene matches. The germline V gene encodes CDR1 KGHSH and CDR2 LQKENI. The CDR3 runs 19 residues.

The chain uses TRBV18 and TRBJ1-1; D is uncertain. Trimming removed 1 base at V and 1 base at J, with 4 bases between. Germline V gives CDR1 KGHSH, CDR2 LQKENI. The CDR3 is 13 amino acids. The CDR3 loop reads CASSPRENTEAFF. The CDR3 bases are TGTGCCAGCTCACCACGAGAGAACACTGAAGCTTTCTTT.

This clone was recorded only once. The chain recombines TRBV18 with TRBJ2-1; TRBD2 might be the D (7 bases). V was shortened by 0 bases and J by 5 bases, with 17 bases between the two germline ends. From germline, CDR1 is KGHSH and CDR2 LQKENI. The CDR3 runs 17 residues. The CDR3 sequence is CASSPPQSSGGHNEQFF. The CDR3, as DNA: TGTGCCAGCTCACCACCCCAGTCCTCCGGGGGGCACAATGAGCAGTTCTTC.

The rearrangement uses TRBV28 and TRBJ2-5; D is ambiguous. This CDR3 is built from 14 residues. Per germline, CDR1 MDHEN and CDR2 SYDVKM. With 2 bases removed from V and 4 bases from J, the gap between germline ends came to 11 bases. Here the CDR3 DNA reads TGTGCCAGCAGTTTACCATTAACGGGAGAGACCCAGTACTTC. Translation gives CASSLPLTGETQYF.

This clone appeared a few times. This chain connects TRBV27 to TRBJ2-1; D remains unclear. The V end lost 5 bases, the J end lost 7 bases, and 21 bases lay between the germline ends. Germline-derived CDR1 and CDR2 are MNHEY and SMNVEV (reference sequence). The CDR3 spans 16 residues. The CDR3 sequence is CASSTLQKPLPNEQFF. DNA for the CDR3: TGTGCCAGCAGTACCCTACAGAAACCCCTGCCGAATGAGCAGTTCTTC.